Presented here are 27 T cell receptor beta chains from one specimen sequenced in a study of T cell repertoires in cytomegalovirus infection. TCRdb redid the calling of the reads with MiXCR, one entry per CDR3 protein. The sample has approximately 280,000 distinct CDR3 sequences; 20% to 25% are singletons. These TCRs are of unknown antigen specificity. Sequenced here: cultured PBMCs, sampled from culture after CMV antigen stimulation. The receptors originated from a human donor in good health (CMV status not recorded). Some clones in this sample may be carry-over from other donors' samples.

There are a few counts of this clonotype. This sequence joins TRBV4-1 and TRBJ2-1; a weak D match, TRBD2 (6 bases). This CDR3 is built from 17 residues. The germline V gene encodes CDR1 MGHRA and CDR2 YSYEKL. Between the trimmed V and J ends, which lost 2 bases and 0 bases, there was a span of 14 bases. CDR3 DNA sequence: TGCGCCAGCAGCCAAAATGACGGGGGAGCCTCCTACAATGAGCAGTTCTTC. This translates into CASSQNDGGASYNEQFF.

This clonotype appeared many times. The chain carries TRBV12-5 and TRBJ2-1; D may be TRBD1 (6 bases). The CDR3 length is 16 residues. Trimming took off 5 bases at V and 0 bases at J, with 14 bases between the two ends. Germline CDR1 and CDR2: LGHNT and FRNRAP. The CDR3 sequence is CASGPGTTSSYNEQFF. The DNA of the CDR3 is TGTGCTAGTGGTCCCGGGACAACGAGCTCCTACAATGAGCAGTTCTTC.

This clonotype was recorded a few times. CDR3 coding DNA: TGTGCCACCAGTGGGGACCAGAATGAGCAGTTCTTC. Residues: CATSGDQNEQFF. The rearrangement joins TRBV24-1 to TRBJ2-1; D possibly matches TRBD1 or TRBD2 (5 bases each). This CDR3 region has 12 residues. The germline V gene encodes CDR1 KGHDR and CDR2 SFDVKD. V was shortened by 5 bases and J by 7 bases, with 8 bases between the two germline ends.

This chain connects TRBV19 to TRBJ1-1, with D maybe TRBD1 (5 bases). CDR1 and CDR2 from the germline V gene are LNHDA and SQIVND (reference sequence). V lost 4 bases and J 7 bases, leaving 10 bases between the germline ends. The CDR3 length is 12 residues. The CDR3 spells CASSTNRIEAFF. For the CDR3, the DNA is TGTGCCAGTAGTACCAACAGGATTGAAGCTTTCTTT.

In its sample, this clonotype was seen many times. The chain recombines TRBV6-1 with TRBJ2-5, with D possibly matching TRBD2 (6 bases). Trimming cost V 2 bases and J 5 bases, with 15 bases left between them. Germline values: CDR1 MNHNS, CDR2 SASEGT. This CDR3 region has 15 residues. CDR3 DNA sequence: TGTGCCAGCAGTGAATCGGCAGGGAGGCGCGAGACCCAGTACTTC. Its translation is CASSESAGRRETQYF.

The chain employs TRBV18 and TRBJ2-2; weak D call: TRBD2 (6 bases). Germline V gene lookup returns CDR1 KGHSH and CDR2 LQKENI. Trimming removed 6 bases at V and 6 bases at J, with 17 bases between. The CDR3 runs 15 residues. DNA for the CDR3: TGTGCCAGCTCGCGGGACTCCTCCGGCGCCGGGGAGCTGTTTTTT. Protein product: CASSRDSSGAGELFF.

In this sample, this clonotype turned up a few times. The chain joins TRBV4-1 to TRBJ2-3; TRBD2 matches 7 bases. The germline CDR1 and CDR2 sequences are MGHRA and YSYEKL. CDR3 length: 16 residues. J lost 4 bases, V lost 1 base, and 8 bases had no gene match. CDR3 sequence: CASSQGTGGSSDTQYF. The CDR3 bases are TGCGCCAGCAGCCAAGGAACGGGAGGTTCCTCAGATACGCAGTATTTT.

This clonotype was counted at least ten times. The genes are TRBV7-2 and TRBJ1-2; 7 nucleotides align to TRBD1. This CDR3 spans 16 amino acids. V trimming: 5 bases; J trimming: 3 bases; junction bases outside the gene matches: 12. Germline CDR1 is SGHTA and CDR2 is FQGNSA. DNA for the CDR3: TGTGCCAGCAGCCCTCAACGGGACAGCCTCCACTATGGCTACACCTTC. Its translation is CASSPQRDSLHYGYTF.

This clonotype was observed once. This rearrangement joins TRBV24-1 to TRBJ2-3, with TRBD1 identical over 8 bases. V lost 7 bases and J lost 3; bases outside the gene matches: 8. This CDR3 spans 15 amino acids. Germline lookup yields CDR1 KGHDR and CDR2 SFDVKD. The DNA for the CDR3 is TGTGCCACCAGCCTAACAGGGGGGCCTACAGATACGCAGTATTTT. It specifies CATSLTGGPTDTQYF.

This clonotype appeared a few times. The chain recombines TRBV11-1 with TRBJ2-3; D unresolved. V gave up 3 bases and J gave up 6 bases, with 7 bases separating them. Germline-derived CDR1 and CDR2 are SGHAT and FQDESV (reference sequence). The CDR3 consists of 12 residues. CDR3 DNA sequence: TGTGCCAGCAGCTTCCTTAGTGATACGCAGTATTTT. Protein: CASSFLSDTQYF.

This clonotype has a handful of counts. V gene TRBV20-1 combines with J gene TRBJ2-1, with 13 nucleotides matching TRBD2. Germline V CDR1 and CDR2: DFQATT, SNEGSKA (reference sequence). V lost 6 bases and J lost 3; bases outside the gene matches: 11. The CDR3 loop spans 17 amino acids. The CDR3 sequence is CSARDRTSGSFYNEQFF. DNA for the CDR3: TGCAGTGCGAGGGACAGGACTAGCGGGAGTTTCTACAATGAGCAGTTCTTC.

This clonotype has only a few counts. The chain is built from TRBV19 and TRBJ2-1; TRBD2 matches at 12 bases. The length of the CDR3 is 14 residues. Trimming at V came to 6 bases and at J to 7 bases, leaving 4 bases not matched to a gene. Germline V gene lookup returns CDR1 LNHDA and CDR2 SQIVND (reference sequence). The chain's CDR3 is CASRTSGRRNEQFF. The CDR3 nucleotides are TGTGCCAGTAGAACTAGCGGGAGGAGAAATGAGCAGTTCTTC. The full variable domain, in which reference TRBV19 and TRBJ2-1 provide the parts outside the CDR3, is DGGITQSPKYLFRKEGQNVTLSCEQNLNHDAMYWYRQDPGQGLRLIYYSQIVNDFQKGDIAEGYSVSREKKESFPLTVTSAQKNPTAFYLCASRTSGRRNEQFFGPGTRLTVL.

This rearrangement joins TRBV6-5 to TRBJ2-7; D may match TRBD1 or TRBD2 (5 bases each). V shed 6 bases and J shed 3 bases, with 12 bases lying between them. There are 13 residues in the CDR3. Germline lookup yields CDR1 MNHEY and CDR2 SVGAGI. For the CDR3, the DNA is TGTGCCAGCAGATCCGGGACCTACTACGAGCAGTACGTC. Its protein product is CASRSGTYYEQYV.

The rearrangement uses TRBV15 and TRBJ2-3; 10 nucleotides align to TRBD2. The CDR3 totals 15 residues. CDR1 and CDR2 (germline): LNHNV, YYDKDF (reference sequence). The trim removed 3 bases at V and 5 bases at J, leaving 5 bases unmatched. CDR3 sequence reads: CATSSGRTSGDTQYF. As DNA, the CDR3 is TGTGCCACCAGCAGTGGGAGGACTAGCGGAGATACGCAGTATTTT.

V and J are TRBV29-1 and TRBJ1-1; the D is unclear. V shed 4 bases and J shed 5 bases, with 14 bases lying between them. CDR3 length equals 13 residues. Germline V CDR1 and CDR2: SQVTM, ANQGSEA. CDR3 residues: CSVVGYQRTEAFF. The CDR3 region has the DNA TGCAGCGTTGTCGGCTACCAGAGGACTGAAGCTTTCTTT.

This clonotype was detected a few times. In DNA form, the CDR3 reads TGTGCCAGCAGTAGAACCCCGACGGCTAATGAAAAACTGTTTTTT. This codes for CASSRTPTANEKLFF. The chain uses TRBV28 and TRBJ1-4; D is uncertain. Per the germline V gene, CDR1 is MDHEN and CDR2 is SYDVKM. V dropped 5 bases and J dropped 3 bases, with 13 bases sitting between them. The CDR3 is 15 amino acids.

This clonotype has just a few counts. The V and J genes are TRBV20-1 and TRBJ1-6; 9 positions match TRBD1. V was clipped by 4 bases and J by 10 bases; unmatched bases: 5. Germline loops: CDR1 DFQATT, CDR2 SNEGSKA (reference sequence). The CDR3 is made up of 13 amino acids. The CDR3 nucleotides read TGCAGTGCTAAAGGACAGGGGAAATCACCCCTCCACTTT. Protein sequence: CSAKGQGKSPLHF.

This clonotype was seen a handful of times. This chain uses TRBV12-3 or TRBV12-4 with TRBJ2-1, with D unresolved. The CDR3 is 13 amino acids. Trimming pared 4 bases from V and 6 bases from J, leaving 10 bases between. The CDR3 DNA reads TGTGCCAGCAGTTACCGATCCCCCAATGAGCAGTTCTTC. This translates into CASSYRSPNEQFF.

V gene TRBV19 combines with J gene TRBJ1-1; D remains unclear. V was shortened by 2 bases and J by 1 base, with 2 bases between the two germline ends. The CDR3 contains 12 residues. Germline lookup yields CDR1 LNHDA and CDR2 SQIVND (reference sequence). CDR3 amino acids: CASSIPNTEAFF. The CDR3 DNA follows: TGTGCCAGTAGTATACCGAACACTGAAGCTTTCTTT.

This clonotype occurred a few times. The chain couples TRBV20-1 to TRBJ2-7, with TRBD2 matching 11 bases. With V trimmed by 4 bases and J by 0 bases, 2 bases remained unmatched. Per the germline V gene, CDR1 is DFQATT and CDR2 is SNEGSKA (reference sequence). The CDR3 is 14 residues long. The CDR3 protein is CSAIGTSGSYEQYF. In DNA form, the CDR3 reads TGCAGTGCTATCGGGACTAGCGGCTCCTACGAGCAGTACTTC.

V gene TRBV7-9 combines with J gene TRBJ2-7; 12 bases agree with TRBD1. The CDR3 is made up of 15 amino acids. Germline-derived CDR1 and CDR2 are SEHNR and FQNEAQ (reference sequence). The CDR3 protein is CADITRDRGPYEQYV. CDR3 bases: TGTGCAGACATTACACGGGACAGGGGGCCCTACGAGCAGTACGTC.

A few counts support this clonotype. The chain is built from TRBV6-1 and TRBJ2-1; 16 bases match TRBD2. This CDR3 is 16 amino acids long. Germline loops: CDR1 MNHNS, CDR2 SASEGT. V dropped 7 bases and J dropped 4; count of bases not matched to a gene: 4. The CDR3 bases are TGTGCCAGCACGGTGGGACTAGCGGGAGGGTACAATGAGCAGTTCTTC. Translated: CASTVGLAGGYNEQFF.

The rearrangement links TRBV4-3 to TRBJ2-7, with 9 bases that match TRBD2. Germline CDR1 and CDR2: LGHNA and YSLEER. V was clipped by 8 bases and J by 6 bases; unmatched bases: 11. CDR3 length: 14 residues. As DNA, the CDR3 is TGCGCCAGCCAGAGAAGCGGGAGGTCGGGCGAGCAGTACGTC. This codes for CASQRSGRSGEQYV.

This clonotype came up a few times. This chain joins TRBV20-1 and TRBJ2-5; D may be TRBD2 (6 bases). V dropped 4 bases and J dropped 3 bases, with 15 bases sitting between them. The length of the CDR3 is 14 residues. Germline CDR1 DFQATT, CDR2 SNEGSKA (reference sequence). The CDR3 DNA sequence: TGCAGTGCTACCGGGAGCACCCCCGAAGAGACCCAGTACTTC. Encoded protein: CSATGSTPEETQYF.

Ten or more counts support this clonotype. This sequence joins TRBV12-3 or TRBV12-4 and TRBJ1-3, with no clear D. V lost 3 bases to trimming and J lost 4 bases, with 10 bases between them. The CDR3 has 14 amino acids. Here the CDR3 reads CASSLSTQGNTIYF. DNA of the CDR3: TGTGCCAGCAGTTTGTCGACTCAAGGAAACACCATATATTTT.

This clonotype appeared a few times. A much larger clone sits a single nucleotide away, making a read error possible. This chain joins TRBV7-2 and TRBJ1-2; D is undetermined. From germline, CDR1 is SGHTA and CDR2 FQGNSA. V was pared by 5 bases and J by 1 base, with 8 bases between. The length of the CDR3 is 13 residues. CDR3 protein: CASSPDNNYGYTF. The CDR3 coding sequence is TGTGCCAGCAGCCCCGACAATAACTATGGCTACACCTTC. Full variable domain (rest looked up from reference TRBV7-2 and TRBJ1-2): GAGVSQSPSNKVTEKGKDVELRCDPISGHTALYWYRQSLGQGLEFLIYFQGNSAPDKSGLPSDRFSAERTGGSVSTLTIQRTQQEDSAVYLCASSPDNNYGYTFGSGTRLTVV.

This chain connects TRBV19 to TRBJ2-7, with 13 bases that match TRBD2. Unmatched junction bases numbered 7, after V lost 4 bases and J lost 1 base. Germline assignment: CDR1 LNHDA and CDR2 SQIVND (reference sequence). The CDR3 extends over 17 amino acids. The CDR3 loop reads CASSTGLAGDLSYEQYF. CDR3 nucleotides: TGTGCCAGTAGTACAGGACTAGCGGGAGATCTTTCCTACGAGCAGTACTTC.